This T cell receptor (beta chain) was captured in a study of T cell repertoires in cytomegalovirus infection. TCRdb redid the calling of the reads with MiXCR, one entry per CDR3 protein. The sample lists around 570,000 distinct CDR3 sequences, almost 40% occurring once. Germline CDR1 is MNHNY and CDR2 is SVGAGI (reference sequence). CDR3 length: 17 amino acids. V gave up 0 bases and J gave up 9 bases; unmatched junction bases: 10. A remark on this clonotype: The antigen is not known.

This sequence originates from a human donor in good health (CMV status not recorded). Some clones in this sample may be carry-over from other donors' samples. This rearrangement joins TRBV6-6 to TRBJ1-6; 8 nucleotides line up with TRBD1. The sample was cultured PBMCs, taken from culture after CMV antigen stimulation. CDR3 nucleotide sequence: TGTGCCAGCAGTTACTCCCTGGGGCAGGGGGCGGGTTCACCCCTCCACTTT. This gives the protein CASSYSLGQGAGSPLHF.